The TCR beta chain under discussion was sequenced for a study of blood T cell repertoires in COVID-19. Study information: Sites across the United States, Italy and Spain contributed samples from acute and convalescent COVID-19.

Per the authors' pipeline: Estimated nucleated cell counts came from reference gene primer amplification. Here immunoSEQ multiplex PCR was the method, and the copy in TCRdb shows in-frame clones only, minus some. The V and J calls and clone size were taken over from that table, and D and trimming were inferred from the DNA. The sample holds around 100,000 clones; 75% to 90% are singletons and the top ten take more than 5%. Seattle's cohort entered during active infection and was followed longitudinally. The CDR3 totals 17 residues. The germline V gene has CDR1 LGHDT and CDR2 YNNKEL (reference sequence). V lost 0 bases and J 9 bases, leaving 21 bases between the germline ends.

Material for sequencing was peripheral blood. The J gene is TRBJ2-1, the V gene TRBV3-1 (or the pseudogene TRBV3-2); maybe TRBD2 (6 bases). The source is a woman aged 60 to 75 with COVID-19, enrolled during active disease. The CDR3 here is CASSQEDYSAGSGEQFF. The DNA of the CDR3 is TGTGCCAGCAGCCAAGAGGACTATTCAGCTGGGTCGGGTGAGCAGTTCTTC.